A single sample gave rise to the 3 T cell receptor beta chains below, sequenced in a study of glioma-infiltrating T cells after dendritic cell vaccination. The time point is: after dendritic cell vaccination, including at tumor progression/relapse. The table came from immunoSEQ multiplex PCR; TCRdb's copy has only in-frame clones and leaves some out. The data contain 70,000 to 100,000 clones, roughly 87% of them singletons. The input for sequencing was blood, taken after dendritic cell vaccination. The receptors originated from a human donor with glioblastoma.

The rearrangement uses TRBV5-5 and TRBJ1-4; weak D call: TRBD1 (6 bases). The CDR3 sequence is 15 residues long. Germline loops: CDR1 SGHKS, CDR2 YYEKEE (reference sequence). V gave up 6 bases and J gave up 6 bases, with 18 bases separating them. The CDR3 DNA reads TGTGCCAGCACCCCGGTTTGGACAGCGGATGAAAAACTGTTTTTT. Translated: CASTPVWTADEKLFF.

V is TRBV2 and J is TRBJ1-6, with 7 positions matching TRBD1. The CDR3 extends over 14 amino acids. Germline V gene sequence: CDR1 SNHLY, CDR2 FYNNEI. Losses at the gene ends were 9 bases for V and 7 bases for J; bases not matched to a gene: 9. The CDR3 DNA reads TGTGCCAGTCACCGAGGGGACAGCAATTCACCCCTCCACTTT. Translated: CASHRGDSNSPLHF. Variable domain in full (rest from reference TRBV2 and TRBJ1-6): EPEVTQTPSHQVTQMGQEVILRCVPISNHLYFYWYRQILGQKVEFLVSFYNNEISEKSEIFDDQFSVERPDGSNFTLKIRSTKLEDSAMYFCASHRGDSNSPLHFGNGTRLTVT.

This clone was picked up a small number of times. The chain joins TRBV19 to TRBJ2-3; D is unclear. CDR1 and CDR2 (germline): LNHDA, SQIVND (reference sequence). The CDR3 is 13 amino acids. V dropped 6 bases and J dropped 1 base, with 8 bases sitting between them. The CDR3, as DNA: TGTGCCAGTAGCAAACGGGGCACAGATACGCAGTATTTT. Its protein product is CASSKRGTDTQYF.